This TCR beta chain emerged from a study of T cell repertoires in cytomegalovirus infection. Study context: Epitope selection comprised recently identified HLA-C-restricted CMV epitopes and well-studied HLA-B-restricted CMV epitopes. CMV infection plus the matching HLA type was flagged by public TCR beta signatures. Findings of the study overall: Cumulative public TCR beta family frequency identified CMV carriers with the relevant HLA. The study found HLA-C-restricted CMV-specific TCR beta clonotypes dominating the ex vivo response.

In the case of this clonotype: Its cognate antigen is unknown.

Germline V CDR1 and CDR2: SGHKS, YYEKEE (reference sequence). V was pared by 0 bases and J by 4 bases, with 8 bases between. CDR3 length equals 15 residues. TCRdb re-analysed the reads in MiXCR, keeping a single row per CDR3 protein. The sample has around 900,000 distinct CDR3 sequences, about a third seen once. This chain uses TRBV5-5 with TRBJ2-6, with D perhaps matching TRBD1 (5 bases). The sample here was cultured CD8+ T cells from PBMCs, taken from culture after CMV antigen stimulation. This TCR was recovered from a human donor in good health (CMV status not recorded). Some clones in this sample may be carry-over from other donors' samples. The CDR3 DNA is TGTGCCAGCAGCTTGGTGGACAACGGGGCCAACGTCCTGACTTTC. It is translated as CASSLVDNGANVLTF.